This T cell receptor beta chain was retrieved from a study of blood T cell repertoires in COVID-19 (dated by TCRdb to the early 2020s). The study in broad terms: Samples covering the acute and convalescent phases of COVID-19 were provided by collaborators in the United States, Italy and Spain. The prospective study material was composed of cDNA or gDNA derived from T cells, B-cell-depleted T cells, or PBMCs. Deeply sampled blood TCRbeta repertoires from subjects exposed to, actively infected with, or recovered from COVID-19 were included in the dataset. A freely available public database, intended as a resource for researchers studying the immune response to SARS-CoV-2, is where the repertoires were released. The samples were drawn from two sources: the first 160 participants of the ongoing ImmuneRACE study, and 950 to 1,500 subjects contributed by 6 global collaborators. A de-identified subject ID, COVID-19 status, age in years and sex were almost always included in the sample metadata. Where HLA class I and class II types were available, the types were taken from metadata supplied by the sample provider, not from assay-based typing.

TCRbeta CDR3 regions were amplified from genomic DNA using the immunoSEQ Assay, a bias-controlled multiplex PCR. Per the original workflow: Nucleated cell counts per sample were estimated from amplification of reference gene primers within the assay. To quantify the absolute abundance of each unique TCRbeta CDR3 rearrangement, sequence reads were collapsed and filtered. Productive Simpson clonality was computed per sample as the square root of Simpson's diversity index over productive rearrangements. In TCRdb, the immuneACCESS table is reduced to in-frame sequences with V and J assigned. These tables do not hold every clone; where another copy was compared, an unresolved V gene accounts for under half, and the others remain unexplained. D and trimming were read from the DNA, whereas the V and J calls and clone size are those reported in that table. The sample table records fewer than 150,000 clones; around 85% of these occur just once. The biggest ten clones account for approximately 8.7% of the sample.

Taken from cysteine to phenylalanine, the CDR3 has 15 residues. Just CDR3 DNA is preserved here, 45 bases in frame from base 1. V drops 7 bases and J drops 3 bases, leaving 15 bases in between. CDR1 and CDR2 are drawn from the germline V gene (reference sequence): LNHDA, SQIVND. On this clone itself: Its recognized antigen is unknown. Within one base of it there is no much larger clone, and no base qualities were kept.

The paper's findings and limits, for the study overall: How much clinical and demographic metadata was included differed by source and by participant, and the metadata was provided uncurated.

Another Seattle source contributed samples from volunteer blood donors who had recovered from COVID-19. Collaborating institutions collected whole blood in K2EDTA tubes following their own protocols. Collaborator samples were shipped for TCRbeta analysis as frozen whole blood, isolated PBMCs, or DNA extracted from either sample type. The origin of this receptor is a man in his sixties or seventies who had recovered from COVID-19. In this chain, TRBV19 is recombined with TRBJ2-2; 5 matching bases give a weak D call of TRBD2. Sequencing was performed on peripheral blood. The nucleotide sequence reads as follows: TGTGCCAGTAAATTGGGAAGCGGATACACCGGGGAGCTGTTTTTT. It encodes CASKLGSGYTGELFF.